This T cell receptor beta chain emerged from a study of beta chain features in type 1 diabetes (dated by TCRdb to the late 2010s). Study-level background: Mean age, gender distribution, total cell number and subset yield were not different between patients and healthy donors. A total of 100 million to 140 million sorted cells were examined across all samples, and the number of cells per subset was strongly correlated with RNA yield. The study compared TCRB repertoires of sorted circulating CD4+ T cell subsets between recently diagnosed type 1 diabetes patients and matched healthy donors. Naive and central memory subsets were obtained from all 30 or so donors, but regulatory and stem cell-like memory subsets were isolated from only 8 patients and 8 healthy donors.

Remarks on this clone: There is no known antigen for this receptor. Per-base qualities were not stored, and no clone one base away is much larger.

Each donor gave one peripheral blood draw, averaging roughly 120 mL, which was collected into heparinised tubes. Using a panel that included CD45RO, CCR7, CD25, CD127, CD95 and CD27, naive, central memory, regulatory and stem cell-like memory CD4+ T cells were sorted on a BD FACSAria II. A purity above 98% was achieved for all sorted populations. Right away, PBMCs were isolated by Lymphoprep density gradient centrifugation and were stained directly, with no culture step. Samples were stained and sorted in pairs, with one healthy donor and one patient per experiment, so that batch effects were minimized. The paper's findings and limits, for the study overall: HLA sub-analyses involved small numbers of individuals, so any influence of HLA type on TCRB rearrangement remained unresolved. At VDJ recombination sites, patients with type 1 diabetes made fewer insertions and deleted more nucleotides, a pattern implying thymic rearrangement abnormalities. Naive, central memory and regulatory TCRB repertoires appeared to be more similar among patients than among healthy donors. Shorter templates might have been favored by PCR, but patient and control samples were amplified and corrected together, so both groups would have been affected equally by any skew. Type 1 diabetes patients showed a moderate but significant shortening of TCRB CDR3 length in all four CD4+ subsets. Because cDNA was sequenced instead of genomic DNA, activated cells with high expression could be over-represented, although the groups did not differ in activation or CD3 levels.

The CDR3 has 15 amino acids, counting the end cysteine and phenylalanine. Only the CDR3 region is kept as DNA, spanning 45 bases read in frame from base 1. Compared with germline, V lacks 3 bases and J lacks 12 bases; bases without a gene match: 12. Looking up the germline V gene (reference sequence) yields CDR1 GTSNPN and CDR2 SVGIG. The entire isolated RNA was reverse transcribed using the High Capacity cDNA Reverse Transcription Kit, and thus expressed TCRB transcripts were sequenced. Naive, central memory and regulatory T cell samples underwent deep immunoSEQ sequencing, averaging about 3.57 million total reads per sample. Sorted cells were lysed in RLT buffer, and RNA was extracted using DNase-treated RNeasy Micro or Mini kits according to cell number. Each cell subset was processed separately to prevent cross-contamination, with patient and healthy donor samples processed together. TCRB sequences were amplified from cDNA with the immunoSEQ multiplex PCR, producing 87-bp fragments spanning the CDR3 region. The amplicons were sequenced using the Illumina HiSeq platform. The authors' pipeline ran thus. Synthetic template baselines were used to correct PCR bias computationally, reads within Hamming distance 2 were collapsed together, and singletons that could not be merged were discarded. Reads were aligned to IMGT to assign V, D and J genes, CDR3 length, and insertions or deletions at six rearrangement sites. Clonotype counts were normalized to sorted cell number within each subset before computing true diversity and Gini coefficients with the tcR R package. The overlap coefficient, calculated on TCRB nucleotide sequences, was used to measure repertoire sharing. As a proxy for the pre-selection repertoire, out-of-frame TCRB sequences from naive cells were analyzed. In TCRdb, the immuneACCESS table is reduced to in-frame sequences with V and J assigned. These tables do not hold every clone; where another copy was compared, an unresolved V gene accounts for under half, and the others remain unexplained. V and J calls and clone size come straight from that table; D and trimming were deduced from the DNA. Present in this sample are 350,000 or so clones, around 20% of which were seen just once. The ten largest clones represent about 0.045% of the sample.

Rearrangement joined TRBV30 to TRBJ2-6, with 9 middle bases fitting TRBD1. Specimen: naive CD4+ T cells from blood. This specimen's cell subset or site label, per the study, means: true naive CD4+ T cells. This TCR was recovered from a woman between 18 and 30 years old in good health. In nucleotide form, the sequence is TGTGCCTGGAGCCAGAAAGGGACAGGGTCCCCCGTCCTGACTTTC. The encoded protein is CAWSQKGTGSPVLTF.